The present TCR beta chain was sequenced within a study of neurological immune-mediated disorders. General study findings and limits: Neither clinical nor MRI features showed any association with the multiple sclerosis repertoire cluster, and the authors stated that larger cohorts are needed. HTLV-1-associated myelopathy had the most TCR clonal expansion, while multiple sclerosis had the least, a level that fell below healthy controls.

Trimming left V 4 bases short and J 1 base short, with 10 bases between. Germline loops: CDR1 DFQATT, CDR2 SNEGSKA (reference sequence). This CDR3 spans 13 amino acids. This clonotype has a count of ten or more. What it binds is unknown. One entry per CDR3 protein results from TCRdb running MiXCR on the 5' RACE reads. The sample holds tens of thousands of distinct CDR3 sequences; under 2% are singletons and the top ten take around 2.2%. The sample consisted of PBMCs. The chain combines TRBV20-1 with TRBJ1-1, with D uncertain. The sequence was collected from a woman aged 40 to 55 with multiple sclerosis. The chain's CDR3 is CSATLFRNTEAFF. The DNA of the CDR3 is TGCAGTGCTACTCTCTTCAGGAACACTGAAGCTTTCTTT.